This T cell receptor (beta chain) comes out of a study of T cell changes during pregnancy in multiple sclerosis. This CDR3 spans 17 amino acids. Germline V gene lookup returns CDR1 SGHAT and CDR2 FQNNGV. The V end was cut by 5 bases, the J end by 4 bases, with 20 bases between. Measured with immunoSEQ multiplex PCR; TCRdb has only the in-frame clones, and not every one. The repertoire holds over 35,000 clones, 91% seen once, with 0.46% in the top ten. The specimen comprised CD4+ T cells from peripheral blood mononuclear cells, sampled in the third trimester of pregnancy. The chain uses TRBV11-2 and TRBJ1-4; possibly TRBD1 for D (5 bases). The source is a female donor in good health, enrolled as a control in a pregnancy study. As DNA, the CDR3 is TGTGCCAGCAGCCCGTACCCCGGGGGGGATTATAATGAAAAACTGTTTTTT. It specifies CASSPYPGGDYNEKLFF.